Listed below are T cell receptor beta chains from one sample, sequenced in a study of shared clonotypes between healthy human individuals. Some clones are missing from TCRdb's copy, which holds only in-frame ones; the method was immunoSEQ multiplex PCR. The sample has millions of clones; over 85% are singletons. Sequencing was done on a sample of naive CD4+ T cells sorted from blood. These receptors were taken from a man younger than 35 in good health. Both conserved end residues are part of each CDR3. A D gene is named only where the DNA matches it firmly. A row's size may be missing; if present it is once, few, many or a size class.

j_call,v_call,clone_size,d_call,cdr3_aa,cdr3_nt
TRBJ1-6,TRBV25-1,.,TRBD1,CASSAWTGDNSPLHF,TGTGCCAGCAGTGCGTGGACAGGGGATAATTCACCCCTCCACTTT
TRBJ2-3,TRBV2,once,.,CASSDRRGADTQYF,TGTGCCAGCAGTGACAGGAGGGGAGCAGATACGCAGTATTTT
TRBJ1-6,TRBV6-1,once,.,CASSGRLINNSPLHF,TGTGCCAGCAGTGGACGGTTGATAAATAATTCACCCCTCCACTTT
TRBJ2-1,TRBV5-1,.,TRBD2,CASSRTSGSYNEQFF,TGCGCCAGCAGCCGGACTAGCGGGTCCTACAATGAGCAGTTCTTC
TRBJ2-1,TRBV9,.,.,CASSVARDYNEQFF,TGTGCCAGCAGCGTAGCTAGAGACTACAATGAGCAGTTCTTC
TRBJ2-7,TRBV18,.,TRBD1,CASSPGQGISYEQYF,TGTGCCAGCTCCCCAGGACAGGGGATCTCCTACGAGCAGTACTTC
TRBJ2-7,TRBV7-3,once,TRBD2,CASSLLAGDNYEQYF,TGTGCCAGCAGCTTACTAGCGGGGGATAACTACGAGCAGTACTTC
TRBJ1-5,TRBV4-1,.,TRBD1,CASSLTSGQEGLPQHF,TGCGCCAGCAGCCTAACCAGCGGACAGGAAGGACTGCCCCAGCATTTT
TRBJ2-7,TRBV6-1,.,.,CASSEAVYEQYF,TGTGCCAGCAGTGAAGCCGTTTACGAGCAGTACTTC
TRBJ2-1,TRBV27,.,TRBD2,CASSIRAGAGNEQFF,TGTGCCAGCAGTATAAGAGCGGGGGCTGGGAATGAGCAGTTCTTC
TRBJ2-2,TRBV7-2,.,TRBD2,CASSLVVGLAGGRTGELFF,TGTGCCAGCAGCTTAGTCGTAGGACTAGCGGGGGGTAGGACCGGGGAGCTGTTTTTT
TRBJ2-2,TRBV11-2,.,TRBD1,CASSRPPGQGDTGELFF,TGTGCCAGCAGCCGACCTCCGGGACAGGGTGACACCGGGGAGCTGTTTTTT
TRBJ1-6,TRBV19,.,TRBD1,CASKETGDSPLHF,TGTGCCAGTAAGGAGACAGGGGACTCACCCCTCCACTTT
TRBJ2-3,TRBV6-5,.,.,CASRLGGESTDTQYF,TGTGCCAGCAGACTAGGGGGGGAGAGCACAGATACGCAGTATTTT
TRBJ1-4,TRBV7-2,.,TRBD1,CASSLRSTGGVTNEKLFF,TGTGCCAGCAGCTTAAGGTCGACAGGGGGCGTAACTAATGAAAAACTGTTTTTT
TRBJ2-7,TRBV4-1,.,TRBD2,CASSQGLATHYEQYF,TGCGCCAGCAGCCAGGGACTAGCGACCCACTACGAGCAGTACTTC
TRBJ1-1,TRBV9,.,TRBD1,CASSAGTGPNTEAFF,TGTGCCAGCAGCGCCGGGACAGGGCCGAACACTGAAGCTTTCTTT
TRBJ2-1,TRBV4-1,.,TRBD2,CASSQDLAVEQFF,TGCGCCAGCAGCCAAGACCTAGCGGTTGAGCAGTTCTTC
TRBJ1-1,TRBV2,.,.,CASTGDAAMNTEAFF,TGTGCCAGCACCGGGGACGCAGCGATGAACACTGAAGCTTTCTTT
TRBJ2-7,TRBV5-1,.,.,CASGPGQGSYEQYF,TGCGCCAGCGGTCCGGGGCAGGGCTCCTACGAGCAGTACTTC
TRBJ2-6,TRBV7-9,.,TRBD1,CASSTQGASGANVLTF,TGTGCCAGCAGCACACAGGGGGCGTCTGGGGCCAACGTCCTGACTTTC
TRBJ2-2,TRBV9,.,.,CASSVDANDVAGELFF,TGTGCCAGCAGCGTAGACGCGAATGACGTCGCCGGGGAGCTGTTTTTT
TRBJ2-3,TRBV2,.,.,CASKRNSGLEGFTQYF,TGTGCCAGCAAAAGGAATTCGGGACTTGAGGGATTTACGCAGTATTTT
TRBJ2-5,TRBV6-1,once,.,CASSEYDVRETQYF,TGTGCCAGCAGTGAATATGACGTCCGGGAGACCCAGTACTTC
TRBJ1-4,TRBV7-2,once,TRBD1,CASSSGTGPNEKLFF,TGTGCCAGCAGCTCGGGGACAGGACCTAATGAAAAACTGTTTTTT
TRBJ1-1,TRBV5-1,.,.,CASSPPRDTEAFF,TGCGCCAGCAGCCCACCCCGAGACACTGAAGCTTTCTTT
TRBJ2-7,TRBV30,once,.,CAWSVGVQNLAYEQYF,TGTGCCTGGAGTGTAGGGGTACAGAACTTAGCCTACGAGCAGTACTTC